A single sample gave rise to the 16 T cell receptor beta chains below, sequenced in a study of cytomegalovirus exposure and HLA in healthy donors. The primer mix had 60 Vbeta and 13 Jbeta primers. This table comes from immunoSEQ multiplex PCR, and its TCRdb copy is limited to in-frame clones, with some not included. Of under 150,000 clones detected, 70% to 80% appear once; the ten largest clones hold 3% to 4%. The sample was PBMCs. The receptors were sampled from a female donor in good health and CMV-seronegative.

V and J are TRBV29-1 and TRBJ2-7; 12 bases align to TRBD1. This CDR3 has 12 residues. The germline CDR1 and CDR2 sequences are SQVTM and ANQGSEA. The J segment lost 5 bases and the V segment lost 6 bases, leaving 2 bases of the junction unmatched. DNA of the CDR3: TGCAGCGTGGGACAGGGGGCTAACGAGCAGTACTTC. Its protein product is CSVGQGANEQYF.

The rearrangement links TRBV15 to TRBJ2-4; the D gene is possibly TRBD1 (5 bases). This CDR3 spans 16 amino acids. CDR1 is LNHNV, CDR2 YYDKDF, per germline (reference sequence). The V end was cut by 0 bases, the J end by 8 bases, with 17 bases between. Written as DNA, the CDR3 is TGTGCCACCAGCAGAGATAGAGCAGGGCCGTCGGACATTCAGTACTTC. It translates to CATSRDRAGPSDIQYF.

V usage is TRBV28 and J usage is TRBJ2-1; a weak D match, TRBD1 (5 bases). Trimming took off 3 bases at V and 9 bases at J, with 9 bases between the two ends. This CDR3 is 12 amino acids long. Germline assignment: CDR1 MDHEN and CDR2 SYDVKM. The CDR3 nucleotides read TGTGCCAGCAGTTTTTCAGGGATTGAGCAGTTCTTC. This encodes CASSFSGIEQFF.

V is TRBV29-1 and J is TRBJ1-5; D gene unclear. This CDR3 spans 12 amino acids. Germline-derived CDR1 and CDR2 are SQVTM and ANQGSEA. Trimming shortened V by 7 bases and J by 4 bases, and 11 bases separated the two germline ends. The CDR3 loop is CSAGGWNQPQHF. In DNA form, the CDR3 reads TGCAGCGCTGGAGGGTGGAATCAGCCCCAGCATTTT.

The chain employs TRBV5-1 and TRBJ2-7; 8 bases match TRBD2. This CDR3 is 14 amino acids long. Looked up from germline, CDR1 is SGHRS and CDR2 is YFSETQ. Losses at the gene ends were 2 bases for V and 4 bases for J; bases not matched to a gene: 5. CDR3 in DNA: TGCGCCAGCAGCTTCCGGGGGGGCTTTTACGAGCAGTACTTC. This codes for CASSFRGGFYEQYF.

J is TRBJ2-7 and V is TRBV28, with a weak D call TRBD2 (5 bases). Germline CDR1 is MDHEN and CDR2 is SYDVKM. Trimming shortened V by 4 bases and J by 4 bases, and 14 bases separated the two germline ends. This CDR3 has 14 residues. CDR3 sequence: CASSSRLAHYEQYF. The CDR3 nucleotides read TGTGCCAGCAGTTCAAGGCTAGCTCATTACGAGCAGTACTTC. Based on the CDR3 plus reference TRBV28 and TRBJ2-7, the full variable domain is DVKVTQSSRYLVKRTGEKVFLECVQDMDHENMFWYRQDPGLGLRLIYFSYDVKMKEKGDIPEGYSVSREKKERFSLILESASTNQTSMYLCASSSRLAHYEQYFGPGTRLTVT.

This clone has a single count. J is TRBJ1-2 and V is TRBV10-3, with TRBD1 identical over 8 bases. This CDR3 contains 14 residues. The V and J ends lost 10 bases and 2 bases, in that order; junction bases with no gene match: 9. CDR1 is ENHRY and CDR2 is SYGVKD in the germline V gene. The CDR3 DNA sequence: TGTGCCAACGGCCCGGGACAGGAAAACTATGGCTACACCTTC. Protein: CANGPGQENYGYTF.

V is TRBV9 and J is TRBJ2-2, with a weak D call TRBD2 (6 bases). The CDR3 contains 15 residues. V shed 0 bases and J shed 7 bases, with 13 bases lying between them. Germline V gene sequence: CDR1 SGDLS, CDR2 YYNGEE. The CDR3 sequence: CASSVVDRGIGELFF. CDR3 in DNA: TGTGCCAGCAGCGTAGTCGATCGGGGGATCGGGGAGCTGTTTTTT.

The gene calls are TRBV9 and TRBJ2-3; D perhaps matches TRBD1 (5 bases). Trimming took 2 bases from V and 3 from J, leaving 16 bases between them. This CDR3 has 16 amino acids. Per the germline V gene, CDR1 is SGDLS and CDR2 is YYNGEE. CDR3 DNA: TGTGCCAGCAGCGTCATAGGACACCTATTAACAGATACGCAGTATTTT. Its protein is CASSVIGHLLTDTQYF.

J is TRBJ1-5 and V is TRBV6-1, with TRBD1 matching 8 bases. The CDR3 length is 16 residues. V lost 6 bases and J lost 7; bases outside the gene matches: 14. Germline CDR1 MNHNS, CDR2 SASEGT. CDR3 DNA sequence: TGTGCCAGCAGAGAACATGACAGGGGCGGGATCCAGCCCCAGCATTTT. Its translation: CASREHDRGGIQPQHF.

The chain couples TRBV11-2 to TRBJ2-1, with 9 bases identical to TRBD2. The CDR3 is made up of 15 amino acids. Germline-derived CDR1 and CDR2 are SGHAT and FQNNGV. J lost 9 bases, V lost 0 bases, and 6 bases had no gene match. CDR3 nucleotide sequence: TGTGCCAGCAGCTTAGAGGCGGGAGGGCCCTGTGAGCAGTTCTTC. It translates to CASSLEAGGPCEQFF.

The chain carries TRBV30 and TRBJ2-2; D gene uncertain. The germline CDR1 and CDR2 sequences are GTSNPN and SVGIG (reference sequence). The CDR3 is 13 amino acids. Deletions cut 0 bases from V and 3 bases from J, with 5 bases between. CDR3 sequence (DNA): TGTGCCTGGAGTGTAACAGACACCGGGGAGCTGTTTTTT. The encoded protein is CAWSVTDTGELFF.

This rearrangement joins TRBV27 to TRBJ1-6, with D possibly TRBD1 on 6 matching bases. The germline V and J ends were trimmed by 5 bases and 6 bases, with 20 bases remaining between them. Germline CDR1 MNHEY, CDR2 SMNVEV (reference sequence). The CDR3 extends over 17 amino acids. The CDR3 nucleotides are TGTGCCAGCAGTCTAAGGGCCCCCCGGGACACTAATTCACCCCTCCACTTT. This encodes CASSLRAPRDTNSPLHF.

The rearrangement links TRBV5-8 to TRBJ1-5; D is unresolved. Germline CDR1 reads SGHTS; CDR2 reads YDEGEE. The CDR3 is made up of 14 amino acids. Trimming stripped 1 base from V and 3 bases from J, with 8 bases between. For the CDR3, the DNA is TGTGCCAGCAGCTTGCCCAGAACCAATCAGCCCCAGCATTTT. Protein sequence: CASSLPRTNQPQHF.

CDR3 amino acids: CATEKGTRGYEQYF. The CDR3 DNA sequence: TGTGCCACCGAAAAGGGGACTAGGGGGTACGAGCAGTACTTC. The chain recombines TRBV5-6 with TRBJ2-7; 8 bases agree with TRBD2. V gave up 9 bases and J gave up 4 bases; unmatched junction bases: 12. CDR1 SGHDT and CDR2 YYEEEE come from the germline V gene. The CDR3 is 14 residues long.

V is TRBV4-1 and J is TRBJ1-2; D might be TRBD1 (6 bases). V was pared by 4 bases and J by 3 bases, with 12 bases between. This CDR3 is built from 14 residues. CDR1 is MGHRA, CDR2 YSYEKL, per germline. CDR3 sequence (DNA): TGCGCCAGCAGCCTTACGGGGGGCGACTATGGCTACACCTTC. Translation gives CASSLTGGDYGYTF.